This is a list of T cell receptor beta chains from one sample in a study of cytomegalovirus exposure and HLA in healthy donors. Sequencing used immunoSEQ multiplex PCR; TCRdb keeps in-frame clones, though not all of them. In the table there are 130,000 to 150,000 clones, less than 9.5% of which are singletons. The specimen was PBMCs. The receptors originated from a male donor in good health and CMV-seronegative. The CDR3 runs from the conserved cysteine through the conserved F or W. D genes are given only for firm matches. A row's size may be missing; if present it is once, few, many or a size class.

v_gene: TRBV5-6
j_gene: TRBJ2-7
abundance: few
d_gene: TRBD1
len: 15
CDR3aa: CASSYVDRGSYEQYF
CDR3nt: TGTGCCAGCAGTTACGTAGACAGGGGCTCCTACGAGCAGTACTTC

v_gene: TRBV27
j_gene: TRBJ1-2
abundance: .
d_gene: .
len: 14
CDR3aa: CASSLLADGAGYTF
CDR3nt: TGTGCCAGCAGTCTCCTAGCGGACGGGGCTGGCTACACCTTC

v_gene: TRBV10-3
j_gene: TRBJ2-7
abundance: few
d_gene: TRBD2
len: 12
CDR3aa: CATGTTSDEQYF
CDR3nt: TGTGCCACCGGGACTACCTCTGACGAGCAGTACTTC

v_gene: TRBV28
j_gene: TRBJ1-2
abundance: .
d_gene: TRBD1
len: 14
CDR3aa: CASSFGDRGVGYTF
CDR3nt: TGTGCCAGCAGCTTCGGGGACAGGGGTGTTGGCTACACCTTC

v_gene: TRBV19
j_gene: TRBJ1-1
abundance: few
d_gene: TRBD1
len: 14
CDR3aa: CASSITGGFPEAFF
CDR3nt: TGTGCCAGTAGTATCACAGGGGGGTTCCCTGAAGCTTTCTTT

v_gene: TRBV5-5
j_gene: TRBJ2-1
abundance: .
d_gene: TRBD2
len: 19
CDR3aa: CASKVMGTSGRASDNEQFF
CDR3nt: TGTGCCAGCAAAGTAATGGGGACTAGCGGGAGGGCTTCGGACAATGAGCAGTTCTTC

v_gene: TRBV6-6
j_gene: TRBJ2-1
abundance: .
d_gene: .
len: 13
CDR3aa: CASSYSRDNEQFF
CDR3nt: TGTGCCAGCAGTTACTCGAGAGACAATGAGCAGTTCTTC

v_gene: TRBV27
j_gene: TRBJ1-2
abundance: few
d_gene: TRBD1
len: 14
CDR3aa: CASSTKGARLGYTF
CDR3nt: TGTGCCAGCAGTACCAAGGGGGCCCGTCTGGGCTACACCTTC

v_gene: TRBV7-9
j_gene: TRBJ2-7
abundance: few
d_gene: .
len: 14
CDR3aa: CASSLSGLAYEQYF
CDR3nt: TGTGCCAGCAGCTTATCGGGGTTGGCCTACGAGCAGTACTTC

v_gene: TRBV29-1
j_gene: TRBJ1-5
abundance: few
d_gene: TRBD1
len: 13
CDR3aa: CSVGQGGNQPQHF
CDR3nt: TGCAGCGTTGGTCAGGGGGGTAATCAGCCCCAGCATTTT

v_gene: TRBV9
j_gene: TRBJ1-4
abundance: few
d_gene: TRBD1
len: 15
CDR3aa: CASSVRQGSNEKLFF
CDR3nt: TGTGCCAGCAGCGTACGACAGGGCTCTAATGAAAAACTGTTTTTT

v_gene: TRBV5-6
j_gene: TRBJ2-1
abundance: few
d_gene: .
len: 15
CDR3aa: CASKLDAGSYNEQFF
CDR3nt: TGTGCCAGCAAGCTAGACGCAGGGTCCTACAATGAGCAGTTCTTC

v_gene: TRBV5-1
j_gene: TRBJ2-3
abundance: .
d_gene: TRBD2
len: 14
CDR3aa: CASSFRLAGDTQYF
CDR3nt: TGCGCCAGCAGCTTTAGACTAGCAGGAGATACGCAGTATTTT

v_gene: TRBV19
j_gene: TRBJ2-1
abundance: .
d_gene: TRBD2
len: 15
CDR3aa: CASSIILAGNNEQFF
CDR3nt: TGTGCCAGTAGTATTATACTAGCGGGGAACAATGAGCAGTTCTTC

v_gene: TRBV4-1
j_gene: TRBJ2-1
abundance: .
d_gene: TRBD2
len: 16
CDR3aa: CASSQLAGAPNNEQFF
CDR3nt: TGCGCCAGCAGCCAACTCGCGGGAGCCCCCAACAATGAGCAGTTCTTC

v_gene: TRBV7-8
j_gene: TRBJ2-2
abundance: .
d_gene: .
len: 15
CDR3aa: CASSLVAGTAGELFF
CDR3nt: TGTGCCAGCAGCTTAGTGGCGGGGACTGCCGGGGAGCTGTTTTTT

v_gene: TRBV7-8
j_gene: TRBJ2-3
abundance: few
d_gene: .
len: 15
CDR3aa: CASSLLIGNRDTQYF
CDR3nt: TGTGCCAGCAGCTTACTTATCGGGAATAGGGATACGCAGTATTTT

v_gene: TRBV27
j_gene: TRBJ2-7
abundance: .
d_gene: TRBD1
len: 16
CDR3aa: CASSLLGTDRTYEQYF
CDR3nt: TGTGCCAGCAGTTTATTGGGGACAGACAGAACCTACGAGCAGTACTTC

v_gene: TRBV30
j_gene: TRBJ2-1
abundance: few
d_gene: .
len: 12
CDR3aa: CAWSPQSALSVF
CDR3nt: TGTGCCTGGAGTCCCCAAAGTGCGCTATCTGTCTTC

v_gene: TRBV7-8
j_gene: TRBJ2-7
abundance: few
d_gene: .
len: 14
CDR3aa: CASSGRDENYEQYF
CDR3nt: TGTGCCAGCAGTGGGCGGGATGAGAATTACGAGCAGTACTTC

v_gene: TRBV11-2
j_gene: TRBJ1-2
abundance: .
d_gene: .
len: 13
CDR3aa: CASRLFPSDGYTF
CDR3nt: TGTGCCAGTCGACTCTTCCCCTCGGATGGCTACACCTTC

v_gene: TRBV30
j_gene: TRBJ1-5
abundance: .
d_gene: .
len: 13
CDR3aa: CAWGARSNQPQHF
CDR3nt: TGTGCCTGGGGAGCTCGTAGCAATCAGCCCCAGCATTTT

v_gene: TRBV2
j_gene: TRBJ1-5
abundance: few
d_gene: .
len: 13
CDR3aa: CASRLTVGQPQHF
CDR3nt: TGTGCCAGCCGGCTGACAGTGGGTCAGCCCCAGCATTTT

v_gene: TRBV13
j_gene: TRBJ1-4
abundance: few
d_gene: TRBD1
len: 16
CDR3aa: CASSLTGGVANEKLFF
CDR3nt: TGTGCCAGCAGTTTGACAGGGGGCGTAGCTAATGAAAAACTGTTTTTT

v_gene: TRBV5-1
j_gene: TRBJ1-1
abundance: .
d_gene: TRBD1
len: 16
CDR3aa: CASSLGQGTRDTEAFF
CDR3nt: TGCGCCAGCAGCTTGGGACAGGGGACGAGGGACACTGAAGCTTTCTTT

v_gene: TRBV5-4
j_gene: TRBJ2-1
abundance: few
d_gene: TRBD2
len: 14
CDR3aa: CASSLTSGNNEQFF
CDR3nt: TGTGCCAGCAGCTTAACTAGCGGAAACAATGAGCAGTTCTTC

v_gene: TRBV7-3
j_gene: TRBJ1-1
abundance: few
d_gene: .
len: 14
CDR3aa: CASSLTSVNTEAFF
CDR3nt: TGTGCCAGCAGCTTAACGTCTGTGAACACTGAAGCTTTCTTT

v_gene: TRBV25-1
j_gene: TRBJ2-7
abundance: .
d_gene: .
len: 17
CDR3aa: CASRPRGSETAPYEQYF
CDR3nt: TGTGCCAGCAGACCGCGGGGTAGCGAAACCGCCCCCTACGAGCAGTACTTC

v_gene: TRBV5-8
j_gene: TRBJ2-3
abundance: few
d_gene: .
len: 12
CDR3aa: CASRPGGNTQYF
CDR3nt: TGTGCCAGCAGACCCGGAGGGAATACGCAGTATTTT

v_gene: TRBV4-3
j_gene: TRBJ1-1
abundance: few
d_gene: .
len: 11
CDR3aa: CATQRGEGAFF
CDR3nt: TGCGCCACCCAGCGAGGGGAGGGAGCTTTCTTT

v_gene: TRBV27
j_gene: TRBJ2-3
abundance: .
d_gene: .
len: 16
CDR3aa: CASSLLDSLYTDTQYF
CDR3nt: TGTGCCAGCAGTTTACTCGACTCTCTCTACACAGATACGCAGTATTTT

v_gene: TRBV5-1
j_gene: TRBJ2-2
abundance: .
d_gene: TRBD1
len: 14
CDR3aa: CASSTGDNTGELFF
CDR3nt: TGCGCCAGCAGCACAGGGGACAACACCGGGGAGCTGTTTTTT

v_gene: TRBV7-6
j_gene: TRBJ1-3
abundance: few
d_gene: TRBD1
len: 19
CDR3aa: CASSLRTGLVPLSGNTIYF
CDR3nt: TGTGCCAGCAGCCTCCGGACAGGTTTGGTACCCCTCTCTGGAAACACCATATATTTT

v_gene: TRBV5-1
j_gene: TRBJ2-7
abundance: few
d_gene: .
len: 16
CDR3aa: CASSLGRRDPRHEQYF
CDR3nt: TGCGCCAGCAGCTTGGGTCGGCGGGACCCCAGGCACGAGCAGTACTTC

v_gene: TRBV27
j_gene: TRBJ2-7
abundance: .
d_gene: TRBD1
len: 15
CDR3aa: CASSSFDRGRYEQYF
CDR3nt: TGTGCCAGCAGTTCTTTTGACAGGGGACGCTACGAGCAGTACTTC

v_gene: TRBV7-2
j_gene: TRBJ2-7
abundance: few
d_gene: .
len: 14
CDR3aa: CASSPLASSYEQYF
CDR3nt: TGTGCCAGCAGCCCTCTAGCGAGCTCCTACGAGCAGTACTTC

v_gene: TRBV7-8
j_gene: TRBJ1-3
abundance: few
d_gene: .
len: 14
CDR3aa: CASSPGSGVNTIYF
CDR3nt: TGTGCCAGCAGCCCTGGAAGCGGGGTAAACACCATATATTTT

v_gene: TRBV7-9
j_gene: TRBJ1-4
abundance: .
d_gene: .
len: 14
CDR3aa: CASSIQGTNEKLFF
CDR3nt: TGTGCCAGCAGCATACAGGGAACTAATGAAAAACTGTTTTTT

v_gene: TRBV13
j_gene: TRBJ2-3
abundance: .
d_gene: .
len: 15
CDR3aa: CASSLWTVSTDTQYF
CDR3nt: TGTGCCAGCAGCTTATGGACAGTTAGCACAGATACGCAGTATTTT

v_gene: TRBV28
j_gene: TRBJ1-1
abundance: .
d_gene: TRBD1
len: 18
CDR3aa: CASRSPGQGWEGNTEAFF
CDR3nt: TGTGCCAGCCGGTCTCCGGGACAGGGGTGGGAGGGGAACACTGAAGCTTTCTTT

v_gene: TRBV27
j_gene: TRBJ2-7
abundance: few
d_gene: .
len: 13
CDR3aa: CASSSVIVHEQYF
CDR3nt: TGTGCCAGCAGTTCCGTTATAGTGCACGAGCAGTACTTC

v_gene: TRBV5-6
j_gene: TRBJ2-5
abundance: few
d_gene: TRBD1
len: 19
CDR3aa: CASTPGWDRGEGFGETQYF
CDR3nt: TGTGCCAGCACCCCGGGGTGGGACAGGGGAGAAGGTTTTGGAGAGACCCAGTACTTC

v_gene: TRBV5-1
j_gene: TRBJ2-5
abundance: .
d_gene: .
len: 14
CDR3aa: CASSWLAVGEAQYF
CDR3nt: TGCGCCAGCAGCTGGTTGGCTGTCGGGGAGGCCCAGTACTTC

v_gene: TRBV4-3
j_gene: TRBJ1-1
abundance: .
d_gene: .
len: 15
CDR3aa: CASSQGTGPNTEASF
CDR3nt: TGCGCCAGCAGCCAAGGAACAGGACCGAACACTGAAGCTTCCTTT

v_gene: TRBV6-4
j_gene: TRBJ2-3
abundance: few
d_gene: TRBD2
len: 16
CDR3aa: CASSRTSGGLPDTQYF
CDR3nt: TGTGCCAGCAGTAGGACTAGCGGGGGCCTCCCAGATACGCAGTATTTT

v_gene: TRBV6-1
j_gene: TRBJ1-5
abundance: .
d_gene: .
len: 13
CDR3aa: CASSVGVPQPQHF
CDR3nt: TGTGCCAGCAGTGTCGGAGTACCTCAGCCCCAGCATTTT

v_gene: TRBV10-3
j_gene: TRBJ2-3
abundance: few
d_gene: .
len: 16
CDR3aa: CAISKGGPVGADTQYF
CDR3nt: TGTGCCATCAGTAAAGGGGGACCCGTGGGGGCAGATACGCAGTATTTT

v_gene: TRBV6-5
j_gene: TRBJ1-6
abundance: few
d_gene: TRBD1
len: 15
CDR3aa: CASSFLGGTGLPLHF
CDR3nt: TGTGCCAGCAGTTTCCTCGGGGGGACAGGGCTCCCCCTCCACTTT

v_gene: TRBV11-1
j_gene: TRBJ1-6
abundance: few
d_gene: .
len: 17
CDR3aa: CASSPPLQGNYNSPLHF
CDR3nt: TGTGCCAGCAGCCCACCTCTGCAGGGGAACTATAATTCACCCCTCCACTTT

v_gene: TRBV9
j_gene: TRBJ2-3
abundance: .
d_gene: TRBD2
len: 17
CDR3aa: CASSVEWGGGGTDTQYF
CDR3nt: TGTGCCAGCAGCGTCGAGTGGGGGGGTGGTGGAACAGATACGCAGTATTTT

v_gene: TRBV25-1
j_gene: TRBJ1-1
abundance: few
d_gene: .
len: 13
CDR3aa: CASTPGGATEAFF
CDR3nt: TGTGCCAGCACCCCGGGGGGGGCCACTGAAGCTTTCTTT

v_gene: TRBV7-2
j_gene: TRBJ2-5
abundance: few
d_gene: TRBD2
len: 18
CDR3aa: CASSLDRAGGHRRETQYF
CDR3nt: TGTGCCAGCAGCTTAGATCGAGCGGGGGGGCACAGGAGAGAGACCCAGTACTTC

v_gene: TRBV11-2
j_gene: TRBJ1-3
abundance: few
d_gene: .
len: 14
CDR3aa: CASSFRDTGNTIYF
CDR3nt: TGTGCCAGCAGCTTCCGGGACACTGGAAACACCATATATTTT

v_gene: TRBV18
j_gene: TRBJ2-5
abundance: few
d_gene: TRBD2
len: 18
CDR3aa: CASSDDTLGGYGQETQYF
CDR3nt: TGTGCCAGCTCAGACGACACCCTGGGAGGGTATGGCCAAGAGACCCAGTACTTC

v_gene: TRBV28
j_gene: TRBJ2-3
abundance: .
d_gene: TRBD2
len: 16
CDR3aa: CASSLLSTGGFYTQYF
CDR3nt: TGTGCCAGCAGTTTACTGAGTACCGGGGGGTTCTATACGCAGTATTTT

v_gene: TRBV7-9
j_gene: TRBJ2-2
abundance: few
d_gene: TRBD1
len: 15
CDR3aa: CASSWTGSHTGELFF
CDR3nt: TGTGCCAGCAGCTGGACAGGGTCCCACACCGGGGAGCTGTTTTTT

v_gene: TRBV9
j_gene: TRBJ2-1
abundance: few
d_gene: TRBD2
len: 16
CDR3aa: CASSVGAGTSGDGQFF
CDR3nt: TGTGCCAGCAGCGTTGGAGCCGGGACTAGCGGGGATGGGCAGTTCTTC

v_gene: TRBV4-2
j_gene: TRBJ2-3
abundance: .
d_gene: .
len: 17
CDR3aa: CASSQDRDGGSTDTQYF
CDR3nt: TGTGCCAGCAGCCAAGATCGGGACGGAGGGAGCACAGATACGCAGTATTTT

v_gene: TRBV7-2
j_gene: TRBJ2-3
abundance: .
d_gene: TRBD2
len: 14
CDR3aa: CASSPSGTADTQYF
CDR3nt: TGTGCCAGCAGCCCAAGCGGGACCGCAGATACGCAGTATTTT